This TCR beta chain was found in a study of blood T cell repertoires in COVID-19. CDR1 is SSHAT and CDR2 is FNYEAQ in the germline V gene (reference sequence). Trimming took 7 bases from V and 0 from J, leaving 9 bases between them. The CDR3 contains 13 residues. Methods used by the authors: By means of reference gene primer amplification, nucleated cell counts were estimated. Generated by immunoSEQ multiplex PCR, the TCRdb table keeps only in-frame clones and is missing some. For V, J and clone size, that table is used; D and trimming come from the DNA. The sample has 9,000 to 10,000 clones, around three quarters seen once.

This receptor was taken from a human donor in a cohort sampled during active COVID-19. The V and J genes are TRBV7-7 and TRBJ2-5, with D possibly matching TRBD2 (6 bases). The sequenced sample was peripheral blood. Written as DNA, the CDR3 is TGTGCCAGCACGGCGGGGTACCAAGAGACCCAGTACTTC. Its translation: CASTAGYQETQYF. Supplemented by reference TRBV7-7 and TRBJ2-5, the full variable domain reads GAGVSQSPRYKVTKRGQDVTLRCDPISSHATLYWYQQALGQGPEFLTYFNYEAQPDKSGLPSDRFSAERPEGSISTLTIQRTEQRDSAMYRCASTAGYQETQYFGPGTRLLVL.